This T cell receptor (beta chain) was documented in a study of CXCR3-negative and CXCR3-positive naive CD8 T cells. About the research overall: Each library held about 1.5 +/- 0.3 million TRB reads, 120 million to 150 million in total. General study results and limits: Comparison of naive subsets found surface CD5 to be comparable, and TCR strength was inferred on the basis of TRB CDR3 properties. Naive cells, whether CXCR3-negative or CXCR3-positive, had similar TRBV-TRBJ usage, while memory cells differed. TRB CDR3s were more hydrophobic in CXCR3-positive than in CXCR3-negative naive cells. Relative to memory CD8+ cells, whose diversity was much lower, both naive subsets had comparably high diversity.

There are 16 residues in the CDR3. CDR1 is SGHDN, CDR2 FVKESK, per germline. UMI-labeled 5' RACE TRB cDNA libraries were prepared from the cells. TCRdb reanalyzed the 5' RACE reads, giving one entry per CDR3 protein sequence and no DNA. In total, the table holds roughly 65,000 distinct CDR3 sequences. In the case of this clonotype: Its antigen is unknown.

The sequence was collected from a human donor in good health. Some clones in this sample may be carry-over from other donors' samples. Sequenced: naive CXCR3+ CD8+ T cells from blood. The subset denotes: CD45RO-CCR7+CD27+CD95- naive CD8+ T cells expressing CXCR3 (TNR3+). This chain uses TRBV14 with TRBJ1-1; the D gene TCRdb calls, TRBD1, cannot be checked with no DNA. This CDR3 reads CASSQEQGSLGTEAFF. The full variable domain, with the rest looked up from reference TRBV14 and TRBJ1-1, is EAGVTQFPSHSVIEKGQTVTLRCDPISGHDNLYWYRRVMGKEIKFLLHFVKESKQDESGMPNNRFLAERTGGTYSTLKVQPAELEDSGVYFCASSQEQGSLGTEAFFGQGTRLTVV.